The subject of this entry is one TCR beta chain. This clone was recorded once. This receptor's antigen is unknown. Per-base quality was not reported, and no clone a single base away is much larger than it. These data originate in a study of blood T cell repertoires in COVID-19 (TCRdb year 2020). Regarding the study in general: Collaborator samples came from the United States, Italy and Spain and covered acute and convalescent phases of COVID-19. The material from the prospective study consisted of cDNA or gDNA derived from T cells, B-cell-depleted T cells, or PBMCs. Subjects who had been exposed to COVID-19, were actively infected with it, or had recovered from it provided the deeply sampled blood TCRbeta repertoires that made up the dataset. The repertoires were released in a freely available public database intended as a resource for research on the immune response to SARS-CoV-2. The samples were drawn from two sources: the first 160 participants of the ongoing ImmuneRACE study, and 1,254 subjects contributed by 6 global collaborators. Nearly every sample came with metadata listing a de-identified subject ID, COVID-19 status, age in years and sex. Where available, HLA class I and class II types were taken from metadata supplied by the sample provider and were not determined by assay-based typing.

TCRbeta CDR3 regions were amplified from genomic DNA by means of the immunoSEQ Assay, a bias-controlled multiplex PCR. From the authors' description of their analysis: Nucleated cell counts per sample were estimated from amplification of reference gene primers within the assay. To quantify the absolute abundance of each unique TCRbeta CDR3 rearrangement, sequence reads were collapsed and filtered. For each sample, productive Simpson clonality was calculated as the square root of Simpson's diversity index across productive rearrangements. Imported from immuneACCESS, the table was reduced by TCRdb to in-frame sequences with V and J called. These copies leave out some clones; in studies compared against another copy, an unresolved V gene accounts for under half, and the cause of the remainder is not known. V and J calls and clone size are as listed in that table; D and trimming were resolved from the DNA. The sample table lists almost 55,000 clones, 75% to 95% of them with a count of one. 8% to 9% of the sample is taken by the ten largest.

Collaborating institutions collected whole blood in K2EDTA tubes following their own protocols. Collaborator samples were shipped for TCRbeta analysis as frozen whole blood, isolated PBMCs, or DNA extracted from either sample type. V is cut back by 3 bases and J by 1 base, with 4 bases in the junction unmatched. According to the germline V gene, CDR1 reads KGHSH and CDR2 reads LQKENI. The CDR3 contains 16 residues, cysteine and phenylalanine counted. The entry retains the CDR3 DNA only, 48 bases that are in frame from base 1. Study-wide findings and limitations: Clinical and demographic metadata were provided uncurated, with the amount varying by source and participant.

This TCR derives from a middle-aged woman with active COVID-19. The sample comprised peripheral blood. The chain couples TRBV18 to TRBJ1-4; 8 of the junction bases match TRBD1. The base sequence is TGTGCCAGCTCACCCGGACAGGGAGGAACTAATGAAAAACTGTTTTTT. It codes for CASSPGQGGTNEKLFF.